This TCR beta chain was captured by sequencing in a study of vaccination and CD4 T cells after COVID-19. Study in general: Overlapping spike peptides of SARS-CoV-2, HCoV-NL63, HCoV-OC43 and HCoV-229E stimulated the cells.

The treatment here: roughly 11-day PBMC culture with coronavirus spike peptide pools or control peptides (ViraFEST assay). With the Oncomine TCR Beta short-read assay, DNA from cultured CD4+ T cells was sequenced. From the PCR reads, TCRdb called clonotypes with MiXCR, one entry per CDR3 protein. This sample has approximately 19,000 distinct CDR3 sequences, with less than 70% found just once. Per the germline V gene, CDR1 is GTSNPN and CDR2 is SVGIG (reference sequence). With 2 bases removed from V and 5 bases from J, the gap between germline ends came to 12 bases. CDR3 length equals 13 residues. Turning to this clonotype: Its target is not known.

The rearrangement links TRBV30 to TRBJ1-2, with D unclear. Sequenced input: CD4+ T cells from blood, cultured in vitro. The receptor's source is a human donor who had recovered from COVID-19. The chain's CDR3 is CAWSLGDAYGYTF. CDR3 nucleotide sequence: TGTGCCTGGAGTCTGGGTGACGCTTATGGCTACACCTTC. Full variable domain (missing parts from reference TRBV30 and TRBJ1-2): SQTIHQWPATLVQPVGSPLSLECTVEGTSNPNLYWYRQAAGRGLQLLFYSVGIGQISSEVPQNLSASRPQDRQFILSSKKLLLSDSGFYLCAWSLGDAYGYTFGSGTRLTVV.